This paragraph covers one TCR beta chain sequence. It lacks a known antigen. Base qualities are not provided; no much larger clone lies one nucleotide away. The CDR3 regions of human TCRbeta chains were subjected to immunosequencing. The published analysis was carried out like this. TCRs in the repertoires were compared against a reference library of SARS-CoV-2-specific TCRs that had been generated with the MIRA antigen-specificity platform. Breadth was defined as the fraction of unique TCRs that were SARS-CoV-2-associated. Depth was defined as the fraction of total T cells that were SARS-CoV-2-associated. Using the MIRA data, every spike-specific TCR was mapped to the spike region that the TCR reacted to and assigned to either a CD4 or a CD8 class. Log10-transformed breadth and depth values were compared by one-way ANOVA with Sidak's multiple comparisons tests. Not all clones reach the TCRdb copy of this immuneACCESS table, which keeps in-frame sequences only. Checked studies attribute under half of the gap to unresolved V genes and leave the rest unexplained. V, J and clone size are taken as reported in that table, and D and trimming were inferred from the DNA itself. This sample lists approximately 130,000 clones; more than 85% were detected once. Around 10% of the sample comes from the top ten.

Deletion took 1 base off V and 3 bases off J, with a span of 12 bases between the germline ends. The CDR3 measures 16 amino acids from cysteine to phenylalanine. Just CDR3 DNA is preserved here, 48 bases in frame from base 1. Looking up the germline V gene yields CDR1 LGHNA and CDR2 YSLEER. These data belong to a study of T cell responses to AZD1222 COVID-19 vaccine (dated by TCRdb to about 2021). About the investigation overall: A total of 233 trial participants underwent TCR sequencing, of whom roughly 210 had received two doses of AZD1222 and about 25 had received two doses of the MenACWY control vaccine. Enrollment into the trials was organized by age into subgroups of 18-55, 56-69 and 70-plus years, and those subgroups contained 148, 28 and 57 TCR-sequenced participants, respectively. Overall study results and their limits: Reportedly, almost half of the unique spike-specific TCRs recognized epitopes lying outside the regions that are mutated in the B.1.351 and B.1.1.7 variants. Participants were mostly white British and included more females than males, and it was suggested by the authors that clonal diversity may have been underestimated. After two AZD1222 doses, spike-specific TCR breadth and depth were significantly higher than at day 0 and than in MenACWY recipients. Vaccine-associated CD4 TCRs spanned the whole spike protein, with dominant responses in regions 160-218 and 743-854. Conclusions about previously exposed vaccinees are limited, since just a handful of AZD1222 recipients were seropositive for SARS-CoV-2 at baseline. The 56-69-year group was small, and its depth increase did not reach significance, likely because of low power. Because no day 14 peak-response samples were available, the repertoires could be characterized only after the peak T cell response.

This sample's time point label indicates: baseline before first vaccination. Read against the paper, the sample's treatment or condition label means: meningococcal conjugate vaccine given as trial control. Vaccinee samples came from UK trials COV001 and COV002, including a single-blind randomized controlled phase 2/3 trial of AZD1222 (ChAdOx1 nCoV-19) in healthy adults. Trial participant PBMC samples were collected at day 0 and day 28 after the second dose for TCRbeta chain sequencing. The clonotype originates from an adult in good health. Recombination linked TRBV4-3 to TRBJ2-2; the D segment may tentatively be TRBD1 or TRBD2, each giving 5 matched bases. This sample comprised peripheral blood, obtained on day 0 of MenACWY control vaccination. The nucleotides are TGCGCCAGCAGCCAAGCGCCCGAGGGGTACACCGGGGAGCTGTTTTTT. This gives the protein CASSQAPEGYTGELFF.